This T cell receptor beta chain comes out of a study of blood T cell repertoires in COVID-19. Across the whole study: From the United States, Italy and Spain came samples of acute and convalescent COVID-19.

Followed over time, Seattle patients had been enrolled while infection was active. Germline V CDR1 and CDR2: LNHDA, SQIVND (reference sequence). V was pared by 8 bases and J by 6 bases, with 4 bases of the junction left unmatched. The CDR3 has 13 amino acids. Original handling: Using reference gene primer amplification, nucleated cell counts were estimated. Assay: immunoSEQ multiplex PCR; the TCRdb copy retains only in-frame clones and omits some. V and J calls and clone size are copied from that table; D and trimming were computed from the DNA. Of about 180,000 clones listed, roughly 83% are singletons. This clone appeared a single time.

The sequence was collected from a woman aged 40 to 50 with COVID-19, enrolled during active disease. The genes are TRBV19 and TRBJ1-6, with TRBD1 matching over 7 bases. Specimen: peripheral blood. The CDR3 sequence is CASGGTANSPLHF. CDR3 in DNA: TGTGCCAGTGGCGGGACAGCTAATTCACCCCTCCACTTT.